This record looks at one T cell receptor (beta chain) sequence and its context. A junction boundary mismatches the germline segment, possibly from a read error. Time point given: pre-treatment baseline. This record comes from a study of blood T cell dynamics during melanoma immunotherapy. Every bulk PBMC sample received the same 350 ng of DNA. TCRdb keeps only in-frame clones here, not all; method: immunoSEQ multiplex PCR. The top ten clones hold approximately 4.6% of a sample with nearly 25,000 clones, roughly 89% of them seen once. The CDR3 consists of 11 residues. CDR1 and CDR2 from the germline V gene are DFQATT and SNEGSKA (reference sequence).

This clonotype was sampled from a human donor with melanoma. This sequence joins TRBV20-1 and TRBJ1-1, with D maybe TRBD1 (5 bases). The input for sequencing was blood, taken from a patient treated with checkpoint blockade. CDR3 bases: TGCAGTGCTAGAGTGGGGACGAATGAAATCTTT. This codes for CSARVGTNEIF.